Shown below are 2 T cell receptor beta chains from a single sample sequenced in a study of T cells in Graves' hyperthyroidism and ophthalmopathy. Regions amplified from RNA transcripts were the TCR beta CDR3 regions. Researchers ran a first-round RT-PCR on the TCR CDR3 using the HTBI primer set. MiXCR, applied by TCRdb to the multiplex PCR reads, yields one record per CDR3 protein. The sample lists about 320,000 distinct CDR3 sequences; roughly 15% were seen once. The sample comprised blood. The receptors here all came from a man aged 25 to 45 with Graves' hyperthyroidism.

This clonotype came up a few times. The V and J genes are TRBV28 and TRBJ2-1; 7 nucleotides align to TRBD1. This CDR3 is built from 12 residues. Trimming at V came to 4 bases and at J to 10 bases, leaving 4 bases not matched to a gene. CDR1 and CDR2 from the germline V gene are MDHEN and SYDVKM. DNA for the CDR3: TGTGCCAGCAGTTCACAGGGGTGGGAGCAGTTCTTC. Translation: CASSSQGWEQFF.

Comment on this clonotype: A much larger clone lies one base from this, so it may be a read error. The V call is TRBV13, the J call TRBJ2-5; no firm D call. Trimming left V 7 bases short and J 3 bases short, with 12 bases between. The CDR3 spans 13 residues. Germline CDR1 PRHDT, CDR2 FYEKMQ (reference sequence). In DNA form, the CDR3 reads TGTGCCAGCATCCGTGGGTCCAAAGAGACCCAGTACTTC. It specifies CASIRGSKETQYF.